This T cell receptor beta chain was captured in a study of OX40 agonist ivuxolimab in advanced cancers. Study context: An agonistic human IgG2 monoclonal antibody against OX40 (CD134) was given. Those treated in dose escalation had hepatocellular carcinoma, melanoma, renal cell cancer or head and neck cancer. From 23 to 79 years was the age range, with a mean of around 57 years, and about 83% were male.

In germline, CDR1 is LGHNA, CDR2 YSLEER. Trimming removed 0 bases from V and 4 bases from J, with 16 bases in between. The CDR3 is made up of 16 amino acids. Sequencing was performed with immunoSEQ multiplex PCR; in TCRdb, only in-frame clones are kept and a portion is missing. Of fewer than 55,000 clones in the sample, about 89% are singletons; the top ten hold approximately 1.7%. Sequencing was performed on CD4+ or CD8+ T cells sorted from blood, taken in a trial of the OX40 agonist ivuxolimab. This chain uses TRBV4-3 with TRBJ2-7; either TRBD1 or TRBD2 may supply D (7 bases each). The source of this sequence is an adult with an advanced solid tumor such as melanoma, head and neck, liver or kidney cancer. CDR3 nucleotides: TGCGCCAGCAGCCAAGATGGGCCAGGGGGGGGATACGAGCAGTACTTC. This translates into CASSQDGPGGGYEQYF.